The 28 T cell receptor beta chains below were found in one sample sequenced in a study of metastatic and nonmetastatic thyroid tumors. Patients were all untreated before their thyroid surgery. TCRdb reprocessed the PCR reads using MiXCR. The sample holds more than 25,000 clones, approximately 11% seen once. Sequences were obtained from blood. All receptors derive from a female donor with papillary thyroid cancer or a benign thyroid nodule (not recorded which). Some clones in this sample may be carry-over from other donors' samples.

This clone has only a few counts. This chain joins TRBV6-4 and TRBJ2-5; D may be TRBD2 (5 bases). Looked up from germline, CDR1 is MRHNA and CDR2 is SNTAGT. Deletions cut 6 bases from V and 3 bases from J, with 14 bases between. The CDR3 runs to 14 residues. CDR3 residues: CASSRGYGEETQYF. CDR3 DNA: TGTGCCAGCAGCCGTGGGTACGGGGAAGAGACCCAGTACTTC.

This clone was detected many times. V is TRBV19 and J is TRBJ1-4; D uncertain. Between the trimmed V and J ends, which lost 8 bases and 2 bases, there was a span of 12 bases. The CDR3 totals 14 residues. Germline CDR1 and CDR2: LNHDA and SQIVND (reference sequence). The DNA for the CDR3 is TGTGCCAGTTCCGGGCTGCGCACTAATGAAAAACTGTTTTTT. Translating gives CASSGLRTNEKLFF.

J is TRBJ2-7 and V is TRBV11-3; no clear D gene. The CDR3 loop spans 12 amino acids. With 3 bases removed from V and 2 bases from J, the gap between germline ends came to 5 bases. Germline CDR1 is SGHNT and CDR2 is YENEEA. CDR3 amino acids: CASSLQPYEQYF. The CDR3 coding sequence is TGTGCCAGCAGCTTGCAGCCCTACGAGCAGTACTTC.

In its sample, this clone was seen many times. The V and J genes are TRBV20-1 and TRBJ1-4; 7 bases fit TRBD1. Germline loops: CDR1 DFQATT, CDR2 SNEGSKA (reference sequence). This CDR3 spans 14 amino acids. V shed 3 bases and J 8 bases; nucleotides not matched to a gene: 9. DNA for the CDR3: TGCAGTGCTAGGCTGGCCACAGGGGAGGAAAAACTGTTTTTT. Protein: CSARLATGEEKLFF.

The table lists this clone with many counts. V usage is TRBV3-1 and J usage is TRBJ1-5, with D unclear. This CDR3 is 15 amino acids long. Germline CDR1 LGHDT, CDR2 YNNKEL (reference sequence). Trimming took off 0 bases at V and 6 bases at J, with 12 bases between the two ends. CDR3 DNA sequence: TGTGCCAGCAGCCAAGACAGCACCGAGGGTCAGCCCCAGCATTTT. As protein: CASSQDSTEGQPQHF.

This clone was detected many times. This chain connects TRBV5-7 to TRBJ2-1, with D perhaps given as TRBD1 or TRBD2 (6 bases each). TRBV5-7 is filed as an ORF, its function uncertain. CDR3 length equals 17 residues. The V end was cut by 6 bases, the J end by 3 bases, with 22 bases between. The CDR3 region has the DNA TGTGCCAGCAATCGGGGAGGATCCGGGGGCGGCTACAATGAGCAGTTCTTC. It translates to CASNRGGSGGGYNEQFF.

Relative to its sample, this clone is medium-sized. For the CDR3, the DNA is TGTGCCAGCAGTGTAGGAGGGGTGGATGGCTACACCTTC. This gives the protein CASSVGGVDGYTF. The rearrangement uses TRBV6-1 and TRBJ1-2; D is perhaps TRBD1 (5 bases). The CDR3 extends over 13 amino acids. Germline CDR1 and CDR2: MNHNS and SASEGT. Trimming took off 4 bases at V and 6 bases at J, with 12 bases between the two ends.

Many counts were recorded for this clone. The V gene is TRBV27, the J gene TRBJ2-2; D is undetermined. V lost 7 bases, J lost 7 bases, and 7 bases lay in between. The CDR3 covers 11 residues. Germline loops: CDR1 MNHEY, CDR2 SMNVEV (reference sequence). CDR3 sequence reads: CASKLDGELFF. The CDR3 DNA is TGTGCCAGCAAGTTGGACGGGGAGCTGTTTTTT.

This clone turned up a few times. The CDR3 is CASSYGISGGEAFF. The DNA for the CDR3 is TGTGCCAGCAGTTACGGTATTTCGGGGGGTGAAGCTTTCTTT. The J gene is TRBJ1-1, the V gene TRBV6-5, with a weak D call TRBD1 (5 bases). From germline, CDR1 is MNHEY and CDR2 SVGAGI. The length of the CDR3 is 14 residues. V was cut by 2 bases and J by 7 bases, with 14 bases left in between.

This clone was counted ten times or more. This chain links TRBV7-9 with TRBJ2-7; 9 nucleotides line up with TRBD1. The germline V gene encodes CDR1 SEHNR and CDR2 FQNEAQ (reference sequence). Trimming cost V 5 bases and J 9 bases; bases outside gene matches: 8. The CDR3 length is 13 residues. CDR3: CASSTGTGNWQYF. The CDR3 DNA sequence: TGTGCCAGCAGCACCGGGACAGGGAACTGGCAGTACTTC.

This chain joins TRBV18 and TRBJ2-3; perhaps TRBD2 as D (5 bases). V lost 3 bases to trimming and J lost 2 bases, with 9 bases between them. The germline CDR1 and CDR2 sequences are KGHSH and LQKENI. The CDR3 loop spans 14 amino acids. The CDR3 spells CASSPQRSTDTQYF. In nucleotides, the CDR3 is TGTGCCAGCTCACCTCAGCGGTCCACAGATACGCAGTATTTT. The full variable domain, rest sourced from reference TRBV18 and TRBJ2-3, is NAGVMQNPRHLVRRRGQEARLRCSPMKGHSHVYWYRQLPEEGLKFMVYLQKENIIDESGMPKERFSAEFPKEGPSILRIQQVVRGDSAAYFCASSPQRSTDTQYFGPGTRLTVL.

This chain uses TRBV28 with TRBJ2-7, with 12 bases lining up with TRBD2. The germline V gene encodes CDR1 MDHEN and CDR2 SYDVKM. The CDR3 extends over 15 amino acids. V lost 6 bases and J lost 4; bases outside the gene matches: 7. The CDR3 DNA follows: TGTGCCAGCAGCGCTCCGGGACTAGCGGGTTACGAGCAGTACTTC. Translation gives CASSAPGLAGYEQYF.

This clone showed up many times. The chain employs TRBV6-1 and TRBJ1-4, with TRBD1 as a possible D gene (6 bases). There are 16 residues in the CDR3. Trimming removed 8 bases from V and 10 bases from J, with 26 bases in between. Germline lookup yields CDR1 MNHNS and CDR2 SASEGT. This CDR3 is CASLNAQGQQGGKLFF. The DNA of the CDR3 is TGTGCCAGCTTGAACGCCCAGGGGCAGCAGGGAGGAAAACTGTTTTTT.

This clone was detected ten times or more. V and J are TRBV30 and TRBJ2-5; 9 nucleotides match TRBD2. After removal of 3 bases from V and 0 bases from J, the junction contained 11 bases not matched to a gene. The V gene's germline CDR1 is GTSNPN and CDR2 SVGIG (reference sequence). The CDR3 sequence is 17 residues long. The CDR3: CAWSPLPSGKNQETQYF. The DNA for the CDR3 is TGTGCCTGGAGCCCCCTCCCTAGCGGGAAAAACCAAGAGACCCAGTACTTC.

This clone occurred many times. The sample has other DNA sequences that encode this CDR3 too. This chain connects TRBV6-1 to TRBJ2-2, with TRBD2 identical over 10 bases. The CDR3 covers 17 residues. Per germline, CDR1 MNHNS and CDR2 SASEGT. V shed 4 bases and J 4 bases; nucleotides not matched to a gene: 9. The CDR3 protein is CASSGAGGPEITGELFF. DNA for the CDR3: TGTGCCAGCAGTGGAGCGGGGGGGCCTGAAATCACCGGGGAGCTGTTTTTT.

This clone occurred many times. The CDR3 sequence is CASSYVSNTEAFF. The CDR3 DNA reads TGTGCCAGCAGTTACGTTTCGAACACTGAAGCTTTCTTT. The gene calls are TRBV6-5 and TRBJ1-1, with no clear D. CDR1 MNHEY and CDR2 SVGAGI come from the germline V gene. The CDR3 length is 13 residues. Trimming stripped 2 bases from V and 1 base from J, with 5 bases between.

This clone has at least ten counts. This chain joins TRBV5-6 and TRBJ2-1; D remains ambiguous. This CDR3 has 14 residues. V was cut by 0 bases and J by 6 bases, with 10 bases left in between. Germline lookup yields CDR1 SGHDT and CDR2 YYEEEE. The CDR3 loop is CASSLEAGSNEQFF. As DNA, the CDR3 is TGTGCCAGCAGCTTGGAGGCCGGCTCCAATGAGCAGTTCTTC.

This clone was found many times. The chain couples TRBV5-1 to TRBJ2-2, with 9 positions matching TRBD2. Trimming at V came to 4 bases and at J to 5 bases, leaving 12 bases not matched to a gene. The CDR3 contains 17 residues. From germline, CDR1 is SGHRS and CDR2 YFSETQ. This CDR3 reads CASSQQISGRGTGELFF. The CDR3 DNA reads TGCGCCAGCAGCCAACAAATTAGCGGGAGAGGTACCGGGGAGCTGTTTTTT.

This clone was detected many times. In DNA form, the CDR3 reads TGTGCCAGCAGCGTAGCTGACGGACTAGCGGGAGGCCCCACAGATACGCAGTATTTT. Protein product: CASSVADGLAGGPTDTQYF. J is TRBJ2-3 and V is TRBV9; TRBD2 matches 14 bases. The CDR3 is 19 residues long. Unmatched junction bases numbered 8, after V lost 0 bases and J lost 2 bases. Germline CDR1 reads SGDLS; CDR2 reads YYNGEE.

A note on this clone: No conserved phenylalanine or tryptophan ends this CDR3, so it is likely a read error. V gene TRBV10-3 combines with J gene TRBJ1-2, with D unclear. Germline V gene data show CDR1 as ENHRY and CDR2 as SYGVKD. The CDR3 has 13 residues. Trimming took off 3 bases at V and 8 bases at J, with 13 bases between the two ends. In DNA form, the CDR3 reads TGTGCCATCAGTGATGGGGTTGGGAGCGGCTACACCTAC. It yields the protein CAISDGVGSGYTY.

Concerning this clone: This may arise from a read error, as a much more abundant clone is one base away. This CDR3 is CASSGEAPSYEQYF. CDR3 nucleotide sequence: TGTGCCAGCAGTGGGGAGGCTCCCTCCTACGAGCAGTACTTC. The V and J genes are TRBV2 and TRBJ2-7; tentatively, D is TRBD2 (6 bases). Trimming took 4 bases from V and 0 from J, leaving 10 bases between them. The length of the CDR3 is 14 residues. Per the germline V gene, CDR1 is SNHLY and CDR2 is FYNNEI.

In this sample, this clone turned up many times. The chain is built from TRBV19 and TRBJ1-5; D unresolved. There are 17 residues in the CDR3. The V end lost 0 bases, the J end lost 2 bases, and 14 bases lay between the germline ends. In germline, CDR1 is LNHDA, CDR2 SQIVND (reference sequence). The DNA of the CDR3 is TGTGCCAGTAGTATAGATCGAAGACCGCTGCGCAATCAGCCCCAGCATTTT. The encoded protein is CASSIDRRPLRNQPQHF. The full variable domain, with the rest looked up from reference TRBV19 and TRBJ1-5, is DGGITQSPKYLFRKEGQNVTLSCEQNLNHDAMYWYRQDPGQGLRLIYYSQIVNDFQKGDIAEGYSVSREKKESFPLTVTSAQKNPTAFYLCASSIDRRPLRNQPQHFGDGTRLSIL.

Ten or more counts support this clone. The chain is built from TRBV5-6 and TRBJ2-1; D tentatively reads TRBD1 or TRBD2 (5 bases each). The CDR3 runs 18 residues. V shed 2 bases and J shed 5 bases, with 23 bases lying between them. Germline CDR1 and CDR2: SGHDT and YYEEEE. The CDR3 sequence: CASSFRGARRAWNNEQFF. The CDR3 DNA sequence: TGTGCCAGCAGCTTCAGAGGGGCCCGGCGGGCCTGGAACAATGAGCAGTTCTTC. Filled out from reference TRBV5-6 and TRBJ2-1, the complete variable domain reads DAGVTQSPTHLIKTRGQQVTLRCSPKSGHDTVSWYQQALGQGPQFIFQYYEEEERQRGNFPDRFSGHQFPNYSSELNVNALLLGDSALYLCASSFRGARRAWNNEQFFGPGTRLTVL.

Many counts were recorded for this clone. The V gene is TRBV20-1, the J gene TRBJ2-4, with 7 bases that match TRBD2. V lost 5 bases to trimming and J lost 14 bases; unmatched junction nucleotides: 6. The CDR3 runs 10 residues. The V gene's germline CDR1 is DFQATT and CDR2 SNEGSKA (reference sequence). In nucleotides, the CDR3 is TGCAGTGCTGGCCGACTAGCCAAGTACTTC. Translating it yields CSAGRLAKYF.

This clone has at least ten counts. The rearrangement links TRBV18 to TRBJ2-7; D might be TRBD1 or TRBD2, each matching 6 bases. Trimming left V 3 bases short and J 1 base short, with 13 bases between. Germline CDR1 is KGHSH and CDR2 is LQKENI. The CDR3 spans 15 residues. The CDR3 here is CASSPNEGGSYEQYF. CDR3 bases: TGTGCCAGCTCACCCAACGAGGGGGGTTCCTACGAGCAGTACTTC. The whole variable domain, filled in from reference TRBV18 and TRBJ2-7, reads NAGVMQNPRHLVRRRGQEARLRCSPMKGHSHVYWYRQLPEEGLKFMVYLQKENIIDESGMPKERFSAEFPKEGPSILRIQQVVRGDSAAYFCASSPNEGGSYEQYFGPGTRLTVT.

This clone was detected a few times. The chain uses TRBV5-1 and TRBJ1-2; tentatively, D is TRBD1 (6 bases). The CDR3 contains 14 residues. The V end lost 4 bases, the J end lost 7 bases, and 17 bases lay between the germline ends. The germline V gene encodes CDR1 SGHRS and CDR2 YFSETQ. CDR3 protein: CASSPLLQGGGYTF. The DNA of the CDR3 is TGCGCCAGCAGCCCTCTATTACAGGGTGGTGGCTACACCTTC.

This clone appeared many times. This sequence joins TRBV7-6 and TRBJ2-7; no definite D call. Trimming pared 5 bases from V and 6 bases from J, leaving 11 bases between. Germline V gene lookup returns CDR1 SGHVS and CDR2 FNYEAQ. The CDR3 sequence is 12 residues long. Here the CDR3 reads CASSPPFLEQYF. In DNA form, the CDR3 reads TGTGCCAGCAGCCCCCCCTTCCTCGAGCAGTACTTC.

This clone was observed at least ten times. One base away lies a much larger clone, so this may be a sequencing read error. Other DNA sequences of this sample code for an identical CDR3. The chain recombines TRBV25-1 with TRBJ2-7; no firm D call. Germline V CDR1 and CDR2: MGHDK, SYGVNS. V was clipped by 4 bases and J by 5 bases, with 21 bases between them. This CDR3 spans 16 amino acids. The CDR3 spells CASSGIGGVRDHEQYF. The DNA for the CDR3 is TGTGCCAGCAGTGGGATTGGTGGGGTTAGAGATCACGAGCAGTACTTC.